The 25 T cell receptor beta chains given below trace back to one sample, sequenced in a study of T cells in Graves' hyperthyroidism and ophthalmopathy. Researchers took RNA transcripts and amplified the TCR beta CDR3 regions from them. The study used the HTBI primer set for a first-round RT-PCR of the TCR CDR3. MiXCR was run by TCRdb on the multiplex PCR reads, yielding one entry per CDR3 protein. The sample comprises 250,000 to 350,000 distinct CDR3 sequences, approximately 23% of which are singletons, and about 60% rests with the top ten. Sequenced material: blood. Receptors originate from a man aged 25-45 years with Graves' ophthalmopathy.

This rearrangement joins TRBV11-1 to TRBJ2-7, with TRBD1 matching 7 bases. V was clipped by 3 bases and J by 4 bases; unmatched bases: 15. CDR1 and CDR2 (germline): SGHAT, FQDESV (reference sequence). CDR3 length: 17 amino acids. For the CDR3, the DNA is TGTGCCAGCAGCTTGCAAAGGGTGGGACAGCCGTTTTACGAGCAGTACTTC. Amino acids: CASSLQRVGQPFYEQYF.

This clonotype was counted a few times. The chain links TRBV6-1 to TRBJ1-6; 8 positions match TRBD1. CDR1 MNHNS and CDR2 SASEGT come from the germline V gene. This CDR3 region has 14 residues. V lost 1 base to trimming and J lost 12 bases; unmatched junction nucleotides: 5. CDR3 sequence (DNA): TGTGCCAGCAGTGAAGGGACAGGGCCCGGACCCCTCCACTTT. Its protein product is CASSEGTGPGPLHF.

This clonotype was recorded many times. The chain uses TRBV5-1 and TRBJ2-7; TRBD2 is a possible D gene (6 bases). CDR1 is SGHRS and CDR2 is YFSETQ in the germline V gene. The CDR3 is made up of 16 amino acids. V lost 5 bases, J lost 0 bases, and 18 bases lay in between. The CDR3 protein is CASRASGGMSSYEQYF. The CDR3 DNA follows: TGCGCCAGCAGGGCTAGTGGCGGGATGAGCTCCTACGAGCAGTACTTC.

The CDR3 region has the DNA TGTGCCAGCAGCCAAGGGAAGCAGTACAATCAGCCCCAGCATTTT. Amino acids: CASSQGKQYNQPQHF. The gene calls are TRBV3-1 and TRBJ1-5; D is unclear. CDR3 length: 15 amino acids. The V and J ends lost 1 base and 3 bases respectively, with 10 bases between them. CDR1 is LGHDT and CDR2 is YNNKEL in the germline V gene (reference sequence).

This sequence joins TRBV28 and TRBJ2-7; 8 bases agree with TRBD2. Trimming cost V 3 bases and J 2 bases; bases outside gene matches: 6. The CDR3 has 15 residues. Per the germline V gene, CDR1 is MDHEN and CDR2 is SYDVKM. The CDR3 DNA follows: TGTGCCAGCAGTTTTGGGGTAGCGGGACCCTACGAGCAGTACTTC. Protein sequence: CASSFGVAGPYEQYF.

This clonotype showed up many times. The chain couples TRBV20-1 to TRBJ2-3; D is possibly TRBD1 (6 bases). The CDR3 spans 14 residues. Germline assignment: CDR1 DFQATT and CDR2 SNEGSKA (reference sequence). Trimming removed 3 bases from V and 0 bases from J, with 10 bases in between. The CDR3: CSASDTGSTDTQYF. Here the CDR3 DNA reads TGCAGTGCTAGCGACACAGGGAGCACAGATACGCAGTATTTT.

The rearrangement uses TRBV19 and TRBJ1-1, with 7 bases matching TRBD1. V lost 3 bases, J lost 1 base, and 5 bases stayed unmatched. Germline V CDR1 and CDR2: LNHDA, SQIVND (reference sequence). This CDR3 contains 15 residues. Here the CDR3 reads CASSIPGGTNTEAFF. The CDR3, as DNA: TGTGCCAGTAGTATTCCAGGGGGGACGAACACTGAAGCTTTCTTT.

This clonotype has just a few counts. The chain employs TRBV9 and TRBJ1-2; D is uncertain. Deletions cut 4 bases from V and 4 bases from J, with 20 bases between. Germline-derived CDR1 and CDR2 are SGDLS and YYNGEE. The CDR3 consists of 16 residues. This CDR3 is CASSFARTGWGYGYTF. DNA for the CDR3: TGTGCCAGCAGCTTCGCGCGGACCGGTTGGGGCTATGGCTACACCTTC.

This clonotype was found a few times. V usage is TRBV10-2 and J usage is TRBJ2-5; possibly TRBD1 or TRBD2 for D (5 bases each). Germline assignment: CDR1 WSHSY and CDR2 SAAADI. The length of the CDR3 is 14 residues. V lost 0 bases to trimming and J lost 4 bases, with 9 bases between them. CDR3 sequence reads: CASSESRDRETQYF. Written as DNA, the CDR3 is TGCGCCAGCAGTGAGTCAAGGGACCGAGAGACCCAGTACTTC.

This clonotype was seen only once. This clone may be a read error of a much larger clone one base away. The chain carries TRBV20-1 and TRBJ2-7, with a possible D match to TRBD1 (6 bases). Germline CDR1 is DFQATT and CDR2 is SNEGSKA (reference sequence). The germline V and J ends were trimmed by 4 bases and 2 bases, with 12 bases remaining between them. The CDR3 loop spans 13 amino acids. The CDR3 DNA is TGCAGTGCTATCGACAGGATCCCCTACGAGCAGTACTTC. This sequence encodes CSAIDRIPYEQYF.

The V and J genes are TRBV5-1 and TRBJ1-1, with D possibly matching TRBD1 (5 bases). Trimming stripped 8 bases from V and 2 bases from J, with 16 bases between. Germline V gene sequence: CDR1 SGHRS, CDR2 YFSETQ. CDR3 size: 14 residues. In DNA, the CDR3 is TGCGCCAGAGCCCATGGGAGGGGTAACACTGAAGCTTTCTTT. Residues: CARAHGRGNTEAFF.

This clonotype was seen many times. The gene calls are TRBV28 and TRBJ2-7, with 7 bases fitting TRBD2. The V gene end was trimmed by 5 bases and the J gene end by 7 bases; junction bases not matched to a gene: 11. From germline, CDR1 is MDHEN and CDR2 SYDVKM. The CDR3 length is 14 residues. The CDR3 spells CASSRTSSGREQYF. The CDR3 coding sequence is TGTGCCAGCAGTAGGACTAGTTCGGGGAGGGAGCAGTACTTC.

The rearrangement joins TRBV18 to TRBJ1-1; the D gene is possibly TRBD1 (5 bases). Germline-derived CDR1 and CDR2 are KGHSH and LQKENI. This CDR3 is built from 12 residues. V dropped 6 bases and J dropped 7 bases, with 12 bases sitting between them. The chain's CDR3 is CASSNQGNEAFF. Here the CDR3 DNA reads TGTGCCAGCTCTAACCAGGGAAATGAAGCTTTCTTT. Full variable domain (rest looked up from reference TRBV18 and TRBJ1-1): NAGVMQNPRHLVRRRGQEARLRCSPMKGHSHVYWYRQLPEEGLKFMVYLQKENIIDESGMPKERFSAEFPKEGPSILRIQQVVRGDSAAYFCASSNQGNEAFFGQGTRLTVV.

This clonotype appeared a few times. The chain joins TRBV25-1 to TRBJ2-1; TRBD2 matches 11 bases. From germline, CDR1 is MGHDK and CDR2 SYGVNS. The V segment lost 4 bases and the J segment 6 bases; nucleotides outside the gene matches: 11. The CDR3 has 17 residues. CDR3 amino acids: CASSVFRGTSGVNEQFF. DNA of the CDR3: TGTGCCAGCAGTGTCTTCAGAGGGACTAGCGGAGTCAATGAGCAGTTCTTC.

The V and J genes are TRBV6-5 and TRBJ2-5; D is unclear. The germline V gene has CDR1 MNHEY and CDR2 SVGAGI. This CDR3 is 13 amino acids long. V dropped 6 bases and J dropped 1 base, with 9 bases sitting between them. CDR3 in DNA: TGTGCCAGCAGGTTACGCCTCCAAGAGACCCAGTACTTC. Encoded protein: CASRLRLQETQYF.

The rearrangement joins TRBV29-1 to TRBJ2-7; no clear D gene. Germline CDR1 is SQVTM and CDR2 is ANQGSEA. The CDR3 covers 11 residues. Trimming pared 4 bases from V and 4 bases from J, leaving 8 bases between. Written as DNA, the CDR3 is TGCAGCGTTGCACAATTGTACGAGCAGTACTTC. Translated: CSVAQLYEQYF.

The rearrangement joins TRBV12-3 or TRBV12-4 to TRBJ1-1, with TRBD1 as a possible D gene (5 bases). The CDR3 is made up of 16 amino acids. V was shortened by 1 base and J by 4 bases, with 16 bases between the two germline ends. CDR3 DNA: TGTGCCAGCAGTTTAGACGGAAGGGCTGGGGGCACTGAAGCTTTCTTT. Translated: CASSLDGRAGGTEAFF.

There are a few counts of this clonotype. The CDR3 coding sequence is TGTGCCATCGGGGGACAGGGAGAGACCCAGTACTTC. It codes for CAIGGQGETQYF. The rearrangement joins TRBV10-3 to TRBJ2-5; TRBD1 matches at 9 bases. The junction had 2 bases not matched to a gene; V was cut back by 8 bases and J by 4 bases. This CDR3 spans 12 amino acids. Germline CDR1 is ENHRY and CDR2 is SYGVKD.

This clonotype has a handful of counts. The chain carries TRBV7-9 and TRBJ1-4; 11 nucleotides agree with TRBD1. Germline V CDR1 and CDR2: SEHNR, FQNEAQ (reference sequence). Losses at the gene ends were 5 bases for V and 7 bases for J; bases not matched to a gene: 6. This CDR3 comprises 15 residues. The DNA of the CDR3 is TGTGCCAGCAGCGTACCGGACAGGGGGCTTGAAAAACTGTTTTTT. Amino acids: CASSVPDRGLEKLFF.

This clonotype was recorded at least ten times. The V call is TRBV4-1, the J call TRBJ2-7; 9 bases map to TRBD2. The junction had 11 bases not matched to a gene; V was cut back by 4 bases and J by 4 bases. This CDR3 has 16 amino acids. The germline V gene encodes CDR1 MGHRA and CDR2 YSYEKL. The chain's CDR3 is CASSRGTGTSRYEQYF. DNA for the CDR3: TGCGCCAGCAGCCGCGGAACGGGGACTAGCAGATACGAGCAGTACTTC.

At least ten counts were recorded for this clonotype. The CDR3: CASSLSGSLIIDTEAFF. The CDR3 nucleotides read TGTGCCAGCAGCTTATCAGGGTCATTAATAATCGACACTGAAGCTTTCTTT. The V and J genes are TRBV7-9 and TRBJ1-1, with a weak D call TRBD1 (5 bases). Germline CDR1 and CDR2: SEHNR and FQNEAQ (reference sequence). This CDR3 has 17 amino acids. Trimming took off 2 bases at V and 3 bases at J, with 19 bases between the two ends.

This clonotype was seen only once. A read error may produce the germline difference seen at one junction end. This sequence joins TRBV11-1 and TRBJ2-7, with a possible D match to TRBD2 (5 bases). Germline V lookup: CDR1 SGHAT, CDR2 FQDESV (reference sequence). The CDR3 totals 14 residues. CDR3 amino acids: CASSPGVPSYGQYF. The DNA of the CDR3 is TGTGCCAGCAGCCCCGGGGTCCCGTCTTACGGGCAGTACTTC.

The rearrangement uses TRBV7-9 and TRBJ1-1; TRBD1 agrees at 9 bases. CDR3 length: 16 residues. Germline-derived CDR1 and CDR2 are SEHNR and FQNEAQ (reference sequence). Trimming cost V 5 bases and J 4 bases; bases outside gene matches: 11. The CDR3 reads CASSQQTGGQSTEAFF. The CDR3 DNA follows: TGTGCCAGCAGCCAACAGACAGGGGGTCAGAGCACTGAAGCTTTCTTT.

This clonotype has ten or more counts. The chain is built from TRBV20-1 and TRBJ2-3; D remains unclear. This CDR3 is 15 amino acids long. Trimming removed 0 bases from V and 3 bases from J, with 13 bases in between. From germline, CDR1 is DFQATT and CDR2 SNEGSKA (reference sequence). DNA of the CDR3: TGCAGTGCTAGAGATTGGGCAGGTATAACAGATACGCAGTATTTT. It yields the protein CSARDWAGITDTQYF.

V usage is TRBV7-9 and J usage is TRBJ2-5; tentatively, D is TRBD2 (6 bases). The CDR3 consists of 16 residues. In germline, CDR1 is SEHNR, CDR2 FQNEAQ (reference sequence). Trimming left V 5 bases short and J 4 bases short, with 20 bases between. The CDR3 protein is CASSPLPREVPETQYF. In DNA form, the CDR3 reads TGTGCCAGCAGCCCGCTCCCCAGGGAGGTGCCAGAGACCCAGTACTTC.